The sequence of this T cell receptor (beta chain) was determined in a study of identical twins. cDNA carried unique molecular identifiers, and a universal primer site was added by template switching. MiXCR, applied by TCRdb to the 5' RACE reads, yields one record per CDR3 protein. The table has some 900,000 distinct CDR3 sequences, 9% to 15% seen once. The data also belong to a second study, concerning yellow fever vaccine responses in identical twins.

The receptor's source is a woman younger than 35 in good health. Sequenced: PBMCs.

CDR3 nucleotide sequence: TGCAGCGTTGAAGATTGGGTACAGGAAGGAGATACGCAGTATTTT. As protein: CSVEDWVQEGDTQYF. The gene calls are TRBV29-1 and TRBJ2-3, with D possibly being TRBD1 (5 bases). CDR1 is SQVTM and CDR2 is ANQGSEA in the germline V gene. V was cut by 0 bases and J by 5 bases, with 15 bases left in between. This CDR3 is 15 amino acids long.